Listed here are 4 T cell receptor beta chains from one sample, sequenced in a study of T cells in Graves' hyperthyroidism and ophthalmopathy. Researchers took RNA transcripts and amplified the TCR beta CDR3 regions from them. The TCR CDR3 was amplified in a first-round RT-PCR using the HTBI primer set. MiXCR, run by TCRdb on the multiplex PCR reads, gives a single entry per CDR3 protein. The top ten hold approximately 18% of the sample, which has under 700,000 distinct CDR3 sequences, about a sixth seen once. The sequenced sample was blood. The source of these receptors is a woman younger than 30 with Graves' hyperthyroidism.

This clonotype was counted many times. CDR3 residues: CASSIAGYYNEQFF. In nucleotides, the CDR3 is TGTGCCAGCAGTATCGCGGGATATTACAATGAGCAGTTCTTC. The rearrangement links TRBV6-2 or TRBV6-3 to TRBJ2-1, with a weak D call TRBD2 (6 bases). The V and J ends lost 5 bases and 4 bases respectively, with 12 bases between them. The CDR3 extends over 14 amino acids. The germline V gene has CDR1 MNHEY and CDR2 SVGEGT.

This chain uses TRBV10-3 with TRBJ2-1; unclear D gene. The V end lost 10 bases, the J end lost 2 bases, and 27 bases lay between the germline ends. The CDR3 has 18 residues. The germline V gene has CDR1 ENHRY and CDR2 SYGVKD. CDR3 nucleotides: TGTGCCACCCAGAACCCCTTCCTGCGCGCTAGTGCCTACAATGAGCAGTTCTTC. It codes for CATQNPFLRASAYNEQFF.

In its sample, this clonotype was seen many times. The CDR3 sequence is CASSLRQVADTQYF. CDR3 nucleotides: TGTGCCAGCAGCTTGAGGCAGGTGGCAGATACGCAGTATTTT. This chain uses TRBV7-2 with TRBJ2-3; D not resolved. The CDR3 is 14 residues long. Germline V gene data show CDR1 as SGHTA and CDR2 as FQGNSA. The ends were cut back, 3 bases at V and 4 bases at J, with 11 bases in the middle.

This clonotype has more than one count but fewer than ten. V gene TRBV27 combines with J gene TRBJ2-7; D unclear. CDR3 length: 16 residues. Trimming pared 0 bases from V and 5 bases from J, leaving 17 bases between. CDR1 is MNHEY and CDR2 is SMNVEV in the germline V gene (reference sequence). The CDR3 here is CASSLSLASVWHEQYF. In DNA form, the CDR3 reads TGTGCCAGCAGTTTATCCCTCGCGTCTGTGTGGCACGAGCAGTACTTC.